This TCR beta chain was captured in a study of post-analysis software for immune sequencing data. Study-wide points: In patients, five or six TRBV segments were more frequent than in controls, with TRBV5-6, TRBV5-1 and TRBV20-1 among them.

Tagging with unique molecular identifiers was a feature of the TCR beta cDNA libraries. TCRdb ran MiXCR on the PCR reads and lists one entry per CDR3 protein. The table records about half a million distinct CDR3 sequences, around 40% of them present only once. This CDR3 is built from 12 residues. Trimming removed 7 bases at V and 6 bases at J, with 12 bases between. This clonotype was counted a few times. Its specificity is not known. The sequencing sample was made of blood. The rearrangement uses TRBV12-3 or TRBV12-4 and TRBJ1-2; D is uncertain. The receptor comes from a girl aged 5 to 17 with multiple sclerosis. The CDR3 protein is CASTYLGNGYTF. CDR3 coding DNA: TGTGCCAGCACCTATCTTGGAAATGGCTACACCTTC.